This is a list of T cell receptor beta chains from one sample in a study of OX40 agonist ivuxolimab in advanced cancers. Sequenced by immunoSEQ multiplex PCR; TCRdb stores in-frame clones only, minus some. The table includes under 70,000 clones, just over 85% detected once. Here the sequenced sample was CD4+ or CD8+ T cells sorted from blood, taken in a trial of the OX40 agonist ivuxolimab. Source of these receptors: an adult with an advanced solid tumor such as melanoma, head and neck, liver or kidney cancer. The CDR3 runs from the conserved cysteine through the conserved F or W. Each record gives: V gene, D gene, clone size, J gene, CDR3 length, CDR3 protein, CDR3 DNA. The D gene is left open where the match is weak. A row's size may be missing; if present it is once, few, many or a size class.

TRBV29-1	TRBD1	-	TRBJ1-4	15	CSVTPDRATNEKLFF	TGCAGCGTGACCCCGGACAGGGCAACTAATGAAAAACTGTTTTTT
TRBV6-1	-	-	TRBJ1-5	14	CASSPANSNQPQHF	TGTGCCAGCAGCCCAGCCAATAGCAATCAGCCCCAGCATTTT
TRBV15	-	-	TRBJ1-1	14	CATSRDVLGTEAFF	TGTGCCACCAGCAGAGATGTTTTAGGGACTGAAGCTTTCTTT
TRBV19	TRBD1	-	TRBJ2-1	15	CASSTSGQGYNEQFF	TGTGCCAGTAGTACTTCGGGACAGGGTTACAATGAGCAGTTCTTC
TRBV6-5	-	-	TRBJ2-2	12	CASSQRTGELFF	TGTGCCAGCAGCCAGCGCACCGGAGAGCTGTTTTTT
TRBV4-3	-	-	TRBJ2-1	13	CASSQDSGLALFF	TGCGCCAGCAGCCAAGATTCGGGCCTAGCCCTGTTCTTC
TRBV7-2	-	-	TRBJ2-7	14	CASSFRGQDYEQYF	TGTGCCAGCAGCTTTAGGGGCCAAGACTACGAGCAGTACTTC
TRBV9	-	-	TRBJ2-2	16	CASRVTSGADTGELFF	TGTGCCAGCAGGGTCACCTCCGGGGCGGACACCGGGGAGCTGTTTTTT
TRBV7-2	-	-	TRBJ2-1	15	CASIPGRVWGHEQFF	TGTGCCAGCATCCCTGGAAGGGTGTGGGGCCATGAGCAGTTCTTC
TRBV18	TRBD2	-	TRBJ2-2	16	CASSPSGTRTTGELFF	TGTGCCAGCTCACCATCCGGGACTAGAACAACCGGGGAGCTGTTTTTT
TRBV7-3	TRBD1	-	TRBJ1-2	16	CASSSRTGQQNYGYTF	TGTGCCAGCAGCTCCCGCACGGGACAGCAAAACTATGGCTACACCTTC
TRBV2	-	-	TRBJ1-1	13	CASIRQMNTEAFF	TGTGCCAGCATCCGACAGATGAACACTGAAGCTTTCTTT
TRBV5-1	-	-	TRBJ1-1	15	CASRVGDNSNTEAFF	TGCGCCAGCAGAGTAGGAGACAACTCGAACACTGAAGCTTTCTTT
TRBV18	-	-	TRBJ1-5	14	CASSPQGGMGPQHF	TGTGCCAGCTCACCACAGGGAGGCATGGGGCCCCAGCATTTT
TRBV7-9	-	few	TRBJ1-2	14	CASSLTASGYGYTF	TGTGCCAGCAGCCTGACAGCGTCTGGCTATGGCTACACCTTC
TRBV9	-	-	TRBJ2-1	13	CASSVENKGEQFF	TGTGCCAGCAGCGTAGAAAACAAAGGTGAGCAGTTCTTC
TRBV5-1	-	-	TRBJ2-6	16	CASSLGRVGGANVLTF	TGCGCCAGCAGCTTGGGAAGGGTCGGTGGGGCCAACGTCCTGACTTTC
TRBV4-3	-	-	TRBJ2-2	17	CASSQHGGPAQSGELFF	TGCGCCAGCAGCCAGCACGGAGGACCAGCTCAGAGCGGGGAGCTGTTTTTT
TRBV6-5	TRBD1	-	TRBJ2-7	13	CASSVTDRYEQYF	TGTGCCAGCAGTGTGACGGACAGGTACGAGCAGTACTTC
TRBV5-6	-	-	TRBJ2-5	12	CASSLTSETQYF	TGTGCCAGCAGCCTAACCTCAGAGACCCAGTACTTC
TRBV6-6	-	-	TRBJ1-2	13	CASSAESTPPRTF	TGTGCCAGCAGTGCCGAGTCCACCCCCCCTAGGACCTTC
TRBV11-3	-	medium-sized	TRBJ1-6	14	CASSFRVSDSPLHF	TGTGCCAGCAGTTTCAGGGTGTCGGATTCACCCCTCCACTTT
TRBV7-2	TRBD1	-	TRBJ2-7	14	CASSLGDRAGEQYF	TGTGCCAGCAGCTTAGGGGACAGGGCTGGCGAGCAGTACTTC
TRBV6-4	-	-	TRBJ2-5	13	CASSDSRGSTQYF	TGTGCCAGCAGTGACTCGCGGGGTTCCACCCAGTACTTC
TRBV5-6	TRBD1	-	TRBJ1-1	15	CASSKQGALNTEAFF	TGTGCCAGCAGCAAACAGGGGGCTTTGAACACTGAAGCTTTCTTT
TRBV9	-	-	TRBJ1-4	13	CASSAGRGEKLFF	TGTGCCAGCAGCGCGGGCCGGGGTGAAAAACTGTTTTTT
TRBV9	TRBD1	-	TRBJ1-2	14	CASSARTGIGGYTF	TGTGCCAGCAGCGCCCGGACAGGTATCGGGGGCTACACCTTC
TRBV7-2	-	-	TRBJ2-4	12	CASSFQGNIQYF	TGTGCCAGCAGCTTCCAGGGTAACATTCAGTACTTC
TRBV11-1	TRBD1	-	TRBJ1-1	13	CASSPRTGVQAFF	TGTGCCAGCAGCCCTCGTACAGGGGTGCAAGCTTTCTTT
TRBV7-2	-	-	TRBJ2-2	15	CASSYQTGNTGELFF	TGTGCCAGCAGCTACCAGACAGGGAACACCGGGGAGCTGTTTTTT